What follows is one TCR beta chain and its context. Libraries were prepared by immunoSEQ multiplex PCR; TCRdb keeps only in-frame clonotypes and omits some of them. The sample consists of around 220,000 clones, 75% to 95% of them appearing once. The data originate from a study of blood T cell repertoires in COVID-19. Germline trimming cut 6 bases from V and 0 bases from J; bases unmatched to any gene: 1. The germline CDR1 and CDR2 sequences are LNHDA and SQIVND (reference sequence). This CDR3 spans 14 amino acids. Sequencing input: PBMCs or T cells enriched from blood (not recorded which). The chain links TRBV19 to TRBJ1-3, with 8 bases fitting TRBD1. This receptor was identified in a woman younger than 30 who had recovered from COVID-19. In nucleotides, the CDR3 is TGTGCCAGTAGAACAGGGGGCTCTGGAAACACCATATATTTT. Its protein product is CASRTGGSGNTIYF.